These 9 T cell receptor beta chains were all obtained from the same sample, sequenced in a study of human T cells and chemical hapten exposure. The sample's time point: patch test 1, 2 weeks after DPC sensitization. The treatment here: therapeutic diphenylcyclopropenone sensitization with weekly scalp DPC. Via MiXCR, TCRdb re-called the RACE reads, giving one row per CDR3 protein. The sample carries around 110,000 distinct CDR3 sequences, about 12% recorded once. The specimen was whole blood, collected in connection with sensitization to the hapten diphenylcyclopropenone (DPC). The receptors were sampled from a woman aged 50 to 60 with alopecia areata. Some clones in this sample may be carry-over from other donors' samples.

The DNA of the CDR3 is TGTGCCAGCAGTGTACAGGACACCGGGGAGCTGTTTTTT. This codes for CASSVQDTGELFF. The chain has TRBV6-4 and TRBJ2-2, with a possible D match to TRBD1 (5 bases). The CDR3 has 13 residues. The V and J ends lost 4 bases and 3 bases respectively, with 6 bases between them. Germline CDR1 and CDR2: MRHNA and SNTAGT.

This clonotype has a count of ten or more. V is TRBV4-3 and J is TRBJ1-2; TRBD1 matches 10 bases. Germline V CDR1 and CDR2: LGHNA, YSLEER. There are 14 residues in the CDR3. The V segment lost 4 bases and the J segment 3 bases; nucleotides outside the gene matches: 2. The DNA for the CDR3 is TGCGCCAGCAGCCGGGACAGGGGAGACTATGGCTACACCTTC. As protein: CASSRDRGDYGYTF.

This clonotype was seen at least ten times. The chain has TRBV7-2 and TRBJ1-1, with a possible D match to TRBD1 (6 bases). This CDR3 region has 13 residues. Trimming left V 1 base short and J 11 bases short, with 14 bases between. Germline V gene sequence: CDR1 SGHTA, CDR2 FQGNSA. The CDR3 protein is CASSLEMRRGAFF. The CDR3 nucleotides read TGTGCCAGCAGCTTAGAAATGCGCAGGGGCGCTTTCTTT.

This clonotype was counted at least ten times. The chain uses TRBV7-9 and TRBJ2-2; 7 nucleotides align to TRBD1. Germline loops: CDR1 SEHNR, CDR2 FQNEAQ (reference sequence). This CDR3 comprises 15 residues. The trim removed 1 base at V and 4 bases at J, leaving 3 bases unmatched. CDR3 coding DNA: TGTGCCAGCAGCTTAGAACAGGGGTCCACCGGGGAGCTGTTTTTT. Translating gives CASSLEQGSTGELFF.

This clonotype turned up a few times. This sequence joins TRBV7-8 and TRBJ1-5; TRBD1 aligns across 9 bases. The J segment lost 6 bases and the V segment lost 5 bases, leaving 5 bases of the junction unmatched. The germline gives CDR1 SGHVS, CDR2 FQNEAQ. CDR3 size: 14 residues. CDR3 loop: CASSLGTGSQPQHF. The CDR3 coding sequence is TGTGCCAGCAGCCTGGGGACAGGGAGTCAGCCCCAGCATTTT.

At least ten counts were recorded for this clonotype. The V and J genes are TRBV11-2 and TRBJ2-7; TRBD1 is a possible D gene (5 bases). There are 14 residues in the CDR3. Germline values: CDR1 SGHAT, CDR2 FQNNGV. Trimming cost V 5 bases and J 0 bases, with 11 bases left between them. The CDR3 is CASSPRQSSYEQYF. In nucleotides, the CDR3 is TGTGCCAGCAGCCCCAGACAGAGCTCCTACGAGCAGTACTTC. Complete variable domain (other parts from reference TRBV11-2 and TRBJ2-7): EAGVAQSPRYKIIEKRQSVAFWCNPISGHATLYWYQQILGQGPKLLIQFQNNGVVDDSQLPKDRFSAERLKGVDSTLKIQPAKLEDSAVYLCASSPRQSSYEQYFGPGTRLTVT.

This clonotype was counted many times. This chain uses TRBV7-8 with TRBJ2-1; either TRBD1 or TRBD2 may supply D (5 bases each). CDR3 size: 15 residues. Germline CDR1 reads SGHVS; CDR2 reads FQNEAQ. V lost 5 bases to trimming and J lost 9 bases, with 20 bases between them. DNA for the CDR3: TGTGCCAGCAGCGTCCGGGACCAGGGTTCTGCTGAGCAGTTCTTC. Translating gives CASSVRDQGSAEQFF.

This clonotype was found a few times. This rearrangement joins TRBV7-6 to TRBJ2-1, with D possibly TRBD2 on 5 matching bases. The CDR3 loop spans 16 amino acids. Germline CDR1 is SGHVS and CDR2 is FNYEAQ. The V and J ends lost 1 base and 7 bases respectively, with 17 bases between them. The CDR3 is CASSLGREPPVNEQFF. CDR3 sequence (DNA): TGTGCCAGCAGCTTAGGAAGGGAGCCCCCAGTAAATGAGCAGTTCTTC. Filled out from reference TRBV7-6 and TRBJ2-1, the complete variable domain reads GAGVSQSPRYKVTKRGQDVALRCDPISGHVSLYWYRQALGQGPEFLTYFNYEAQQDKSGLPNDRFSAERPEGSISTLTIQRTEQRDSAMYRCASSLGREPPVNEQFFGPGTRLTVL.

This clonotype was recorded many times. CDR3 nucleotides: TGTGCCAGCAGTTTCGAAACACATGGCAGGATCTACGAGCAGTACTTC. Its protein is CASSFETHGRIYEQYF. The rearrangement joins TRBV28 to TRBJ2-7; D gene uncertain. This CDR3 spans 16 amino acids. The V and J ends lost 3 bases and 3 bases respectively, with 18 bases between them. The germline V gene has CDR1 MDHEN and CDR2 SYDVKM.